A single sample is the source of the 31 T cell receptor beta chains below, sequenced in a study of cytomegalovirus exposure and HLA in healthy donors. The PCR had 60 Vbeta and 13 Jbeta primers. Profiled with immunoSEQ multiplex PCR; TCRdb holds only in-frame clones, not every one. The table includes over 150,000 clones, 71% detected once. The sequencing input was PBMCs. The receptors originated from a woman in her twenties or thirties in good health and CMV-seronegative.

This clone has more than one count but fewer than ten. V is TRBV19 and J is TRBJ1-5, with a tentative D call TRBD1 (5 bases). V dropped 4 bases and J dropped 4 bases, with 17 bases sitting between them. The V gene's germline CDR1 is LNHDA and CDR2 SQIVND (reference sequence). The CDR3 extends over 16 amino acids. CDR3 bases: TGTGCCAGTAGTACCAACTTTAGACAGACAAATCAGCCCCAGCATTTT. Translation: CASSTNFRQTNQPQHF.

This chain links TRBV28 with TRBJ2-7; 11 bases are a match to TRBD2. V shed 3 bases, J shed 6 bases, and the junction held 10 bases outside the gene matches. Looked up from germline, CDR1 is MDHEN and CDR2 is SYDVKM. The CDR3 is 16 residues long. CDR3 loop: CASSLLSSGGNGEQYF. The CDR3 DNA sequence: TGTGCCAGCAGTTTGTTGTCTAGCGGGGGGAATGGCGAGCAGTACTTC.

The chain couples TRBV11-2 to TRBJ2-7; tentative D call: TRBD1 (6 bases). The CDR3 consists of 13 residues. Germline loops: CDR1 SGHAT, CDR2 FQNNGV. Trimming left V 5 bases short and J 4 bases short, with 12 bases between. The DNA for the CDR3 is TGTGCCAGCAGCCTCGGGACATCTTACGAGCAGTACTTC. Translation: CASSLGTSYEQYF.

The chain's CDR3 is CASRPNRWGQQETQYF. The CDR3 region has the DNA TGTGCCAGCAGGCCCAACCGGTGGGGCCAGCAAGAGACCCAGTACTTC. The chain is built from TRBV7-2 and TRBJ2-5, with a tentative D call TRBD1 (5 bases). CDR3 length: 16 amino acids. Germline CDR1 is SGHTA and CDR2 is FQGNSA. V was shortened by 6 bases and J by 2 bases, with 19 bases between the two germline ends. The full variable domain, completed using reference TRBV7-2 and TRBJ2-5, is GAGVSQSPSNKVTEKGKDVELRCDPISGHTALYWYRQSLGQGLEFLIYFQGNSAPDKSGLPSDRFSAERTGGSVSTLTIQRTQQEDSAVYLCASRPNRWGQQETQYFGPGTRLLVL.

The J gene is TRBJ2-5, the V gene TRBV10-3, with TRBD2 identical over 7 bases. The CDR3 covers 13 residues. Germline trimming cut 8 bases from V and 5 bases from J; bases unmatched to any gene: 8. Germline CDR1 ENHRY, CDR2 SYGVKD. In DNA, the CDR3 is TGTGCCATCGCTCAGCGCGGGAGTGAGACCCAGTACTTC. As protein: CAIAQRGSETQYF.

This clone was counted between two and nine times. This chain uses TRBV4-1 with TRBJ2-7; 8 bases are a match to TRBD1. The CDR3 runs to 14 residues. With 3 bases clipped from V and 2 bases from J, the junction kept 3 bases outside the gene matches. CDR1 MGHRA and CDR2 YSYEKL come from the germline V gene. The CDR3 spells CASSHSDRAYEQYF. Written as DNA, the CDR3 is TGCGCCAGCAGCCACTCGGACAGGGCCTACGAGCAGTACTTC.

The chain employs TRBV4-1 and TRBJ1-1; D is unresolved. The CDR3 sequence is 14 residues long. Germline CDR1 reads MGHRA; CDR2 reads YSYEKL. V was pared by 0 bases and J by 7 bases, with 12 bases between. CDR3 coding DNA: TGCGCCAGCAGCCAAGATCTGGAGGGCATTGAAGCTTTCTTT. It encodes CASSQDLEGIEAFF.

CDR3 protein: CASSFWTSGGWTGELFF. CDR3 coding DNA: TGTGCCAGCAGTTTCTGGACTAGCGGAGGATGGACCGGGGAGCTGTTTTTT. This rearrangement joins TRBV28 to TRBJ2-2, with TRBD2 matching 10 bases. Germline V lookup: CDR1 MDHEN, CDR2 SYDVKM. The CDR3 runs to 17 residues. Trimming at V came to 3 bases and at J to 5 bases, leaving 9 bases not matched to a gene.

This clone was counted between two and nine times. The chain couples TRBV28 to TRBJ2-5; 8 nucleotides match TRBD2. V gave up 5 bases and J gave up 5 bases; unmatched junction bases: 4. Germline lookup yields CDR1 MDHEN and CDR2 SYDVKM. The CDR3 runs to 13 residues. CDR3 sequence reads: CASSPRGGETQYF. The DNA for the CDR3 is TGTGCCAGCAGTCCTCGGGGGGGTGAGACCCAGTACTTC.

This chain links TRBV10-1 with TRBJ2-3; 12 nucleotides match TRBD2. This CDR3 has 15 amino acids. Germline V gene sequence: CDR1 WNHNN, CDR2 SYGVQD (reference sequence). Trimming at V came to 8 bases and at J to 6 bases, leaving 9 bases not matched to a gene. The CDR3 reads CASVPSGGARDTQYF. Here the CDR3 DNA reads TGCGCCAGCGTCCCTAGCGGGGGGGCGAGGGATACGCAGTATTTT.

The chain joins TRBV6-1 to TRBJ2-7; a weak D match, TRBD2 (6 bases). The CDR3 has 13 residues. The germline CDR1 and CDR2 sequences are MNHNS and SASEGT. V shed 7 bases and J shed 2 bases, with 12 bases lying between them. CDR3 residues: CASTGTGAYEQYF. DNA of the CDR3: TGTGCCAGCACTGGGACGGGGGCCTACGAGCAGTACTTC.

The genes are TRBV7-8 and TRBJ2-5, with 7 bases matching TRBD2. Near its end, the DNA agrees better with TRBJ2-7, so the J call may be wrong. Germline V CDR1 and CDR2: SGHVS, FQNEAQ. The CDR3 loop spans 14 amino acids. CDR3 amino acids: CASSSERDSYEQYF. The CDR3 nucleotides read TGTGCCAGCAGCTCCGAGCGGGACTCCTACGAGCAGTACTTC.

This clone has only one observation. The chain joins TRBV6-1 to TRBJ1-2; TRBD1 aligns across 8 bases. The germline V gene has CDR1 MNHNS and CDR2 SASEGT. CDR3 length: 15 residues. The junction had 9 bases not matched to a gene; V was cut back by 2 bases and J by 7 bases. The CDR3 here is CASSENGQGRSGYTF. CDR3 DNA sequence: TGTGCCAGCAGTGAAAACGGACAGGGTAGATCTGGCTACACCTTC.

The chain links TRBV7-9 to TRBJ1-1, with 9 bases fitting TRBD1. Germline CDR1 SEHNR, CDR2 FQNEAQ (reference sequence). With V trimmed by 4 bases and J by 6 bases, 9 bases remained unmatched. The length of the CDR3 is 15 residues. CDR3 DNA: TGTGCCAGCAGCTCCCGGGACAGGGAGGACGCTGAAGCTTTCTTT. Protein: CASSSRDREDAEAFF.

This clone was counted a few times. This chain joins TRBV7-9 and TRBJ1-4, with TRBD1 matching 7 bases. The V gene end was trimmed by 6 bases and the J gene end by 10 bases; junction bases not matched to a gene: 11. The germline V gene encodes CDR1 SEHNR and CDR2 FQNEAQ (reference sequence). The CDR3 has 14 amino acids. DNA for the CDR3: TGTGCCAGCAGATCAGAGGGGGCCGGGGGAAAACTGTTTTTT. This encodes CASRSEGAGGKLFF.

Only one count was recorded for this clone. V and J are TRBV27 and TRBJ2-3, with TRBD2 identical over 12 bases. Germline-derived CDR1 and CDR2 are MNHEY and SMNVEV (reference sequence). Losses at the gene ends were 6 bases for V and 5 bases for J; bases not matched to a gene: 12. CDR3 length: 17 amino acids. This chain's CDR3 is CASSSFRLAGDGDTQYF. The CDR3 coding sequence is TGTGCCAGCAGCTCCTTCAGACTAGCGGGAGATGGAGATACGCAGTATTTT.

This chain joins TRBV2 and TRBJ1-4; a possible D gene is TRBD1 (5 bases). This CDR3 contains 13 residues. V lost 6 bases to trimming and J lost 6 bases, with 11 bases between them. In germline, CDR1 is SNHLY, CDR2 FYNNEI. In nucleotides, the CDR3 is TGTGCCAGCAGCGCAGGGTCTGATGAAAAACTGTTTTTT. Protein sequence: CASSAGSDEKLFF.

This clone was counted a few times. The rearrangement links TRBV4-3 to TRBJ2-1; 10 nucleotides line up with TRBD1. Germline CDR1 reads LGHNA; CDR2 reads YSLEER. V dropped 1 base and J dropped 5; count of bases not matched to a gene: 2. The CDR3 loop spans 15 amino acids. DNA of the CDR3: TGCGCCAGCAGCCAAGGGGACAGGGGCAACAATGAGCAGTTCTTC. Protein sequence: CASSQGDRGNNEQFF.

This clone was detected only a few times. The CDR3 sequence: CASSGQAPEAFF. The CDR3 DNA reads TGTGCCAGCAGCGGACAGGCCCCTGAAGCTTTCTTT. This chain connects TRBV9 to TRBJ1-1; TRBD1 might be the D (6 bases). Looked up from germline, CDR1 is SGDLS and CDR2 is YYNGEE. The CDR3 has 12 residues. V lost 3 bases and J 6 bases, leaving 9 bases between the germline ends.

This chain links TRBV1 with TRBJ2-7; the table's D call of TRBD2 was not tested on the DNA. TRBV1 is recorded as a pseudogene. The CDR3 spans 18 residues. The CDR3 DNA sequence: TGCACCAGCAGCCAAAGGGATAGCGGGGGGCACAAACCCTACGAGCAGTACTTC. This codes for CTSSQRDSGGHKPYEQYF.

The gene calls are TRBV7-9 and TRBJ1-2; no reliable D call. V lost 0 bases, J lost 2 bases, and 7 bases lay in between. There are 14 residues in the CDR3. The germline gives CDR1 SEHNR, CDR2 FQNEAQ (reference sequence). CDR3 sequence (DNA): TGTGCCAGCAGCTTAGCGCTAGCAAACTATGGCTACACCTTC. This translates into CASSLALANYGYTF. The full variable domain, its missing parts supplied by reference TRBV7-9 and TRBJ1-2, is DTGVSQNPRHKITKRGQNVTFRCDPISEHNRLYWYRQTLGQGPEFLTYFQNEAQLEKSRLLSDRFSAERPKGSFSTLEIQRTEQGDSAMYLCASSLALANYGYTFGSGTRLTVV.

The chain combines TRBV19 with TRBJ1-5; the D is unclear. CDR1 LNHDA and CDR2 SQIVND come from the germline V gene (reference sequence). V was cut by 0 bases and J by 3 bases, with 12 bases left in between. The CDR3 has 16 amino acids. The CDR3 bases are TGTGCCAGTAGTATAGATCTTGCAGTCTTCAATCAGCCCCAGCATTTT. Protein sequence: CASSIDLAVFNQPQHF.

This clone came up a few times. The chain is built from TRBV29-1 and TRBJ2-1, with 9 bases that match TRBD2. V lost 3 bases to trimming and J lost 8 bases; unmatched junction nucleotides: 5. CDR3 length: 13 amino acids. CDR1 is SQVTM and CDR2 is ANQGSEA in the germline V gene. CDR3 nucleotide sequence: TGCAGCGTTGAGCGGGAGGGCCTAGATGAGCAGTTCTTC. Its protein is CSVEREGLDEQFF.

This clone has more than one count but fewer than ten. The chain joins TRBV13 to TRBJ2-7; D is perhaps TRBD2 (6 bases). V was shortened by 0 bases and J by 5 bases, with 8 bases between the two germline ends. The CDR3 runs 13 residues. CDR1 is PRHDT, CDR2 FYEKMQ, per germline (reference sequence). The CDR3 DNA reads TGTGCCAGCAGCTTAGGTCGGGGGAACGAGCAGTACTTC. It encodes CASSLGRGNEQYF.

CDR3 loop: CASSRTGSDTQYF. DNA for the CDR3: TGTGCCAGCAGCCGAACTGGTTCAGATACGCAGTATTTT. The chain links TRBV14 to TRBJ2-3; D is undetermined. The CDR3 length is 13 residues. Between the trimmed V and J ends, which lost 4 bases and 4 bases, there was a span of 9 bases. Germline loops: CDR1 SGHDN, CDR2 FVKESK. Full variable domain (outside the CDR3, taken from reference TRBV14 and TRBJ2-3): EAGVTQFPSHSVIEKGQTVTLRCDPISGHDNLYWYRRVMGKEIKFLLHFVKESKQDESGMPNNRFLAERTGGTYSTLKVQPAELEDSGVYFCASSRTGSDTQYFGPGTRLTVL.

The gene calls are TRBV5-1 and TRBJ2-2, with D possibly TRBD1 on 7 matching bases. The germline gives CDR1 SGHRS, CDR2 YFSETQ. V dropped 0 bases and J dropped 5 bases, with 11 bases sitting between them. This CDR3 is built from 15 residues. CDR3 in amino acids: CASSLGRGETGELFF. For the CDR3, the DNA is TGCGCCAGCAGCTTGGGCAGGGGGGAGACCGGGGAGCTGTTTTTT.

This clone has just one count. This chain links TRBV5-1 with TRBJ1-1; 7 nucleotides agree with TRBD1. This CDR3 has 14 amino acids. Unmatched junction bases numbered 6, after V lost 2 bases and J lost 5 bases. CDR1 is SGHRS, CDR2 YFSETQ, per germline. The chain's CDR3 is CASSFEGALTEAFF. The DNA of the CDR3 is TGCGCCAGCAGCTTTGAGGGGGCTCTTACTGAAGCTTTCTTT.

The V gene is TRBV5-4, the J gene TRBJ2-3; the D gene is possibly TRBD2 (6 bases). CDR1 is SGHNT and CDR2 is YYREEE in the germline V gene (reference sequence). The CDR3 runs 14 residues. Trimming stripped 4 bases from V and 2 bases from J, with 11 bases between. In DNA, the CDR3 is TGTGCCAGCAGCCCGGGACTTACCACAGATACGCAGTATTTT. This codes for CASSPGLTTDTQYF.

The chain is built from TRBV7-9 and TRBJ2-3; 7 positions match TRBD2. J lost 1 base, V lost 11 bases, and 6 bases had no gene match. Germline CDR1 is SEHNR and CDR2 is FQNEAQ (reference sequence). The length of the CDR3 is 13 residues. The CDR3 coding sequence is TGTGCCGAGTTAGCGGGCCGCACAGATACGCAGTATTTT. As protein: CAELAGRTDTQYF.

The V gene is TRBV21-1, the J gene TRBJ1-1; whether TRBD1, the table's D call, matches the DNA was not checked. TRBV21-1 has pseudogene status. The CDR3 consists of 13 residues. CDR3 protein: CASRGQMNTEAFF. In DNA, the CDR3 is TGTGCCAGCAGAGGACAGATGAACACTGAAGCTTTCTTT.

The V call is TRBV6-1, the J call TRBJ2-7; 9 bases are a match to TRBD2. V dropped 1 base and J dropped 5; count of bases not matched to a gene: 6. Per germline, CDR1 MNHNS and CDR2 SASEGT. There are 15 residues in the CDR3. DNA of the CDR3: TGTGCCAGCAGTGAAGAAGTTAGCGGGAGTAACGAGCAGTACTTC. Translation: CASSEEVSGSNEQYF.